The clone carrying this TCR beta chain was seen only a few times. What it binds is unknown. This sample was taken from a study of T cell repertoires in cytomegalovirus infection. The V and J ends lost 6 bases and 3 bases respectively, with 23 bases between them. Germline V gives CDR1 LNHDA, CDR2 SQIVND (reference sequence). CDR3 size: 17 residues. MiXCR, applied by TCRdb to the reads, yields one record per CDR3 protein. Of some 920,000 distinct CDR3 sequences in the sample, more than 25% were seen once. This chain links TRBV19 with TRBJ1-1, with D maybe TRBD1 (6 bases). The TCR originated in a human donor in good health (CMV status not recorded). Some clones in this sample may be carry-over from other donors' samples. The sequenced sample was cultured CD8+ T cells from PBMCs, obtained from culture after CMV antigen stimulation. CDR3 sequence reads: CASRTRDTSRSDTEAFF. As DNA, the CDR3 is TGTGCCAGTAGGACCCGGGACACCTCCAGGTCGGACACTGAAGCTTTCTTT.